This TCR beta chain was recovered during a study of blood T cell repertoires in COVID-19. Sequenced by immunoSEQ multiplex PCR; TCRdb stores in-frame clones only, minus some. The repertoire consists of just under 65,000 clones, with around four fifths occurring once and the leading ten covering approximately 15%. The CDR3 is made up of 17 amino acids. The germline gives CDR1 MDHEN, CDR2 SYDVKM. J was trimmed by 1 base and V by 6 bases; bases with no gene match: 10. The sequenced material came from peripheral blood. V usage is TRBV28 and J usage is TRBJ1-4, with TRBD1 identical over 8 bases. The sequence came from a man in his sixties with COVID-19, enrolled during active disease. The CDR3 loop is CASRQDRAMITNEKLFF. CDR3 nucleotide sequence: TGTGCCAGCAGGCAGGACAGGGCAATGATAACTAATGAAAAACTGTTTTTT.